This TCR beta chain was found in a study of PD-1 blockade in classical Hodgkin lymphoma (dated by TCRdb to between 2020 and 2021). In the study overall: Nivolumab dosing was 3 mg/kg intravenously every 2 weeks, continuing until either disease progression or unacceptable toxicity. The study used TCR beta sequencing and CyTOF to define a peripheral blood immune signature of response to PD-1 blockade in classical Hodgkin lymphoma.

This clone was detected a few times. Its antigen is not yet known. Per-nucleotide qualities are absent, and no much larger clonotype sits a single base away. Sample time point, as interpreted from the label and publication: cycle 1 day 1 (C1D1), immediately before nivolumab initiation. All trial patients had relapsed after autologous stem cell transplantation, with cohorts A, B and C differing in prior brentuximab vedotin exposure. The trial cohort included 45 to 65 patients with relapsed/refractory classical Hodgkin lymphoma, and each patient had a best overall response of complete response, partial response or progressive disease. In the multi-cohort phase II CheckMate 205 trial, trial patients received single-agent nivolumab. Best overall response was determined by an independent review committee according to the 2007 International Working Group response criteria. Trial PBMCs were obtained immediately prior to nivolumab initiation (C1D1) and on therapy at cycle 2 day 1 and cycle 4 day 1. Peripheral blood was collected in 8 mL Vacutainer Cell Preparation Tubes, from which PBMCs were isolated by centrifugation and then cryopreserved.

Broad study findings and their caveats: The study was restricted to a single clinical trial cohort, and the causes of repertoire differences, possibly disease activity or prior therapy, were left undefined. Patients starting nivolumab less than 1 year after ASCT had lower diversity and were excluded from later analyses to avoid confounding by immune reconstitution. By C4D1, a significant rise was seen in CD4+ TCR diversity but not in CD8+ TCR diversity (p=0.0027 vs p=0.16), and the rise was most apparent among complete responders (p=0.02). Baseline diversity similar to that of newly diagnosed patients was observed in trial patients achieving complete response, whereas significantly lower diversity was observed in partial responders and progressors. Newly diagnosed patients were reported to have lower baseline TCR diversity than healthy donors, and relapsed/refractory patients were reported to have lower baseline TCR diversity still.

Genomic DNA was extracted with the Qiagen DNeasy kit from unsorted PBMCs and from negatively selected CD4+ and CD8+ fractions. Amplification of TCR beta CDR3 regions was done by immunoSEQ multiplex PCR with primers that anneal to V and J segments. A synthetic immune receptor repertoire was used to minimize amplification bias, and any remaining bias was removed computationally after sequencing. The authors processed their data as follows. Custom Python scripts were used to quantify repertoire diversity as the Shannon entropy index. Unsorted, CD4+ and CD8+ repertoires were examined separately, except in combined analyses, for which CD4+ and CD8+ sequences were merged in silico. A clone was considered expanded if an increase in frequency of at least 2-fold after treatment relative to C1D1 was found, and a pseudocount of 0.5 was applied to clones undetected at baseline. Singleton clones were defined as clones with 0 or 1 copy at C1D1, and non-singleton clones were defined as clones with 2 or more copies. Clones expanded in unsorted samples were labelled as CD4+, CD8+ or unknown by matching protein sequences in sorted samples from the same patient. Wilcoxon tests on paired samples were used to test changes in diversity from C1D1 to C4D1. TCRdb retrieved this table from immuneACCESS and kept in-frame rearrangements only. Not all clones are present; in checked studies, unresolved V genes account for under half, and no reason is known for the remainder. Clone size and the V and J calls come from that table; the DNA yielded D and trimming. The sample includes roughly 15,000 clones, with less than 80% observed a single time. The ten largest clones take up over 8.5% of the sample.

Trimming costs V 5 bases and J 1 base, and their ends lie 15 bases apart. From cysteine to phenylalanine, the CDR3 is 15 amino acids long. Solely the CDR3 DNA is kept, with 45 bases framed from the first base. CDR1 and CDR2 are read off the germline V gene as SGHTA and FQGNSA. The sequence came from a human donor with classical Hodgkin lymphoma. Sequences were derived from peripheral blood mononuclear cells (PBMCs), sampled at baseline. In this chain, TRBV7-2 is recombined with TRBJ2-7; the D gene is perhaps TRBD2, from 5 matching bases. The CDR3 amino acid sequence is: CASSARAGNSYEQYF. At the DNA level, the sequence is TGTGCCAGCAGCGCACGGGCGGGTAATTCCTACGAGCAGTACTTC.